The 4 T cell receptor beta chains below all came from one sample that was sequenced in a study of cytomegalovirus exposure and HLA in healthy donors. Primers included in the PCR were 60 Vbeta and 13 Jbeta primers. Clones were sequenced by immunoSEQ multiplex PCR, and TCRdb holds only the in-frame ones, with some missing. The table lists some 130,000 clones. Sequencing was carried out using PBMCs. These receptors were obtained from a man between 18 and 29 years old in good health and CMV-seronegative.

The rearrangement joins TRBV28 to TRBJ1-2; 8 bases agree with TRBD1. After removal of 5 bases from V and 5 bases from J, the junction contained 7 bases not matched to a gene. Germline CDR1 and CDR2: MDHEN and SYDVKM. There are 14 residues in the CDR3. The CDR3 protein is CASSLGQGSYGYTF. CDR3 nucleotide sequence: TGTGCCAGCAGTCTCGGACAGGGTTCTTATGGCTACACCTTC.

This chain links TRBV25-1 with TRBJ2-5; the match to TRBD1 covers 7 bases. The CDR3 runs to 15 residues. V was pared by 0 bases and J by 11 bases, with 12 bases of the junction left unmatched. The germline V gene has CDR1 MGHDK and CDR2 SYGVNS. The CDR3 is CASSEYGTELRGQYF. In DNA, the CDR3 is TGTGCCAGCAGTGAATATGGGACAGAACTACGAGGGCAGTACTTC.

The chain links TRBV4-2 to TRBJ2-1; perhaps TRBD1 as D (6 bases). This CDR3 has 17 amino acids. V gave up 4 bases and J gave up 5 bases, with 21 bases separating them. Germline V lookup: CDR1 LGHNA, CDR2 YNFKEQ. The CDR3 region is CASSRGPLLGPNNEQFF. DNA of the CDR3: TGTGCCAGCAGCCGGGGGCCCCTGTTGGGCCCGAACAATGAGCAGTTCTTC.

J is TRBJ1-1 and V is TRBV19, with D tentatively TRBD1 (5 bases). The V end was cut by 9 bases, the J end by 6 bases, with 8 bases between. The CDR3 is 10 amino acids. Per germline, CDR1 LNHDA and CDR2 SQIVND (reference sequence). The CDR3 loop reads CASREAEAFF. In DNA form, the CDR3 reads TGTGCCAGCAGGGAGGCTGAAGCTTTCTTT.